This TCR beta chain was identified during a study of blood T cell repertoires in COVID-19. Study context: The samples span acute and convalescent COVID-19 from the United States, Italy and Spain. The analysed material was cDNA or gDNA that came from T cells, B-cell-depleted T cells, or PBMCs.

This clone appeared many times. Per the authors' pipeline: Amplification with reference gene primers provided the estimates of nucleated cell counts. Method: immunoSEQ multiplex PCR; TCRdb's copy keeps in-frame clones and lacks some. Clone size and the V and J calls come from that table; the DNA yielded D and trimming. The sample carries roughly 220,000 clones, roughly 80% recorded once. The TCR comes from a man aged 25-45 years with active or convalescent COVID-19. Sequencing was carried out using peripheral blood.

CDR3 loop: CASSGTGGTDTQYF. The DNA of the CDR3 is TGTGCCAGCAGCGGGACAGGGGGCACAGATACGCAGTATTTT. The chain uses TRBV6-4 and TRBJ2-3; the match to TRBD1 covers 10 bases. Per the germline V gene, CDR1 is MRHNA and CDR2 is SNTAGT. The CDR3 runs to 14 residues. With V trimmed by 6 bases and J by 1 base, 1 base remained unmatched.